This TCR beta chain was obtained from a study of blood T cell repertoires in COVID-19. Study-wide context: COVID-19 samples from acute and convalescent phases originated in the United States, Italy and Spain. PBMCs, B-cell-depleted T cells, or T cells provided the cDNA or gDNA that made up the material.

The CDR3 runs 19 residues. Per germline, CDR1 SGHVS and CDR2 FQNEAQ. The V and J ends lost 1 base and 3 bases respectively, with 22 bases between them. In the authors' methods: The authors estimated nucleated cell counts from reference gene primer amplification. This table comes from immunoSEQ multiplex PCR, and its TCRdb copy is limited to in-frame clones, with some not included. V, J and clone size were drawn from that table, and D and trimming were deduced from the DNA. This sample carries some 140,000 clones, about 70% of them seen once, and the ten largest clones take approximately 14%. Sequencing used peripheral blood. This chain joins TRBV7-8 and TRBJ1-5; D might be TRBD1 (6 bases). The clonotype was recovered from an elderly man with acute or convalescent COVID-19. The CDR3 bases are TGTGCCAGCAGCTTAGACGGGACAAGTTTTTTATCTAACAATCAGCCCCAGCATTTT. It specifies CASSLDGTSFLSNNQPQHF. Full variable domain (rest looked up from reference TRBV7-8 and TRBJ1-5): GAGVSQSPRYKVAKRGQDVALRCDPISGHVSLFWYQQALGQGPEFLTYFQNEAQLDKSGLPSDRFFAERPEGSVSTLKIQRTQQEDSAVYLCASSLDGTSFLSNNQPQHFGDGTRLSIL.